This TCR beta chain was documented in a study of PD-L1 blockade in urothelial cancer. Overall study: Blood samples had a median of 141,255 T cells, 80,000 to 100,000 unique TCRs, and clonality roughly 0.08.

This CDR3 is 17 amino acids long. Between the trimmed V and J ends, which lost 2 bases and 0 bases, there was a span of 14 bases. Germline V gene lookup returns CDR1 LGHNT and CDR2 FRNRAP. Synthetically made TCR analog templates were put into each PCR as spikes. Measured with immunoSEQ multiplex PCR; TCRdb has only the in-frame clones, and not every one. The table records some 47,000 clones, roughly four fifths of them present only once. The clonotype was recovered from a man in his 70s with urothelial cancer. The specimen comprised PBMCs, sampled around atezolizumab (anti-PD-L1) treatment. This chain connects TRBV12-5 to TRBJ2-1; D not certain. The CDR3 sequence is CASGLSYQRSSYNEQFF. The CDR3 coding sequence is TGTGCTAGTGGTTTGTCATATCAACGGAGCTCCTACAATGAGCAGTTCTTC.